This entry lists 14 T cell receptor beta chains sequenced from one sample in a study of T cells after somatic rescue of genetic block. Assay: immunoSEQ multiplex PCR; the TCRdb copy retains only in-frame clones and omits some. Of roughly 11,000 clones listed, roughly 70% are singletons. Sample: peripheral blood mononuclear cells (PBMCs). The source is a boy younger than 18.

V gene TRBV19 combines with J gene TRBJ2-7; TRBD1 matches 9 bases. Germline CDR1 is LNHDA and CDR2 is SQIVND (reference sequence). The ends lost 4 bases at V and 0 bases at J; junction bases unmatched: 4. This CDR3 comprises 15 residues. Written as DNA, the CDR3 is TGTGCCAGTAGTAGTACGGGACAGGGCTCCTACGAGCAGTACTTC. This sequence encodes CASSSTGQGSYEQYF.

The chain carries TRBV28 and TRBJ2-7, with D tentatively TRBD1 or TRBD2 (6 bases each). This CDR3 contains 14 residues. Germline lookup yields CDR1 MDHEN and CDR2 SYDVKM. Trimming cost V 3 bases and J 1 base, with 10 bases left between them. The CDR3 coding sequence is TGTGCCAGCAGTTTCCAGGGGAGGTCCTACGAGCAGTACTTC. It translates to CASSFQGRSYEQYF.

Remarks on this clone: One junction end does not reproduce the germline sequence, and a read error may be involved. The chain recombines TRBV11-2 with TRBJ2-3; no firm D call. The CDR3 has 13 residues. Per germline, CDR1 SGHAT and CDR2 FQNNGV. This CDR3 reads CASSLNPPGAFDF. CDR3 coding DNA: TGTGCCAGCAGCTTAAACCCCCCCGGAGCCTTTGATTTT.

V usage is TRBV27 and J usage is TRBJ2-7; 10 nucleotides agree with TRBD1. V was pared by 5 bases and J by 1 base, with 11 bases of the junction left unmatched. Germline assignment: CDR1 MNHEY and CDR2 SMNVEV (reference sequence). The CDR3 is 17 amino acids. CDR3 bases: TGTGCCAGCAGTATAAACCCCGGGGACAGGGGATCCTACGAGCAGTACTTC. This gives the protein CASSINPGDRGSYEQYF.

The chain couples TRBV5-4 to TRBJ2-1; no clear D. This CDR3 has 15 amino acids. The germline CDR1 and CDR2 sequences are SGHNT and YYREEE (reference sequence). With 4 bases removed from V and 2 bases from J, the gap between germline ends came to 13 bases. CDR3 loop: CASSVLGDTYNEQFF. DNA of the CDR3: TGTGCCAGCAGCGTGCTAGGAGATACCTACAATGAGCAGTTCTTC.

This clone has more than one count but fewer than ten. The chain links TRBV10-2 to TRBJ2-7; 9 nucleotides line up with TRBD1. Per germline, CDR1 WSHSY and CDR2 SAAADI. V lost 3 bases, J lost 7 bases, and 4 bases stayed unmatched. The CDR3 runs 13 residues. The CDR3 coding sequence is TGCGCCAGCAGTGAACAGGGGGCGGGAGAGCAGTACTTC. It specifies CASSEQGAGEQYF.

This chain connects TRBV5-1 to TRBJ2-7; TRBD1 matches at 9 bases. The germline V gene encodes CDR1 SGHRS and CDR2 YFSETQ. This CDR3 is 14 amino acids long. V gave up 4 bases and J gave up 4 bases; unmatched junction bases: 6. CDR3 region: CASSPLDRGYEQYF. CDR3 DNA sequence: TGCGCCAGCAGCCCGTTGGACAGGGGTTACGAGCAGTACTTC.

V usage is TRBV15 and J usage is TRBJ2-7; D remains ambiguous. Germline V gene lookup returns CDR1 LNHNV and CDR2 YYDKDF (reference sequence). The CDR3 consists of 12 residues. The germline V and J ends were trimmed by 1 base and 3 bases, with 4 bases remaining between them. The CDR3 nucleotides read TGTGCCACCAGCAGAGTTGGCTACGAGCAGTACTTC. It yields the protein CATSRVGYEQYF.

This chain uses TRBV5-5 with TRBJ1-2; D is possibly TRBD1 (6 bases). Germline V lookup: CDR1 SGHKS, CDR2 YYEKEE (reference sequence). The CDR3 totals 13 residues. Trimming removed 4 bases from V and 4 bases from J, with 11 bases in between. This CDR3 reads CASSTGGGYGYTF. The CDR3 DNA sequence: TGTGCCAGCAGCACGGGGGGCGGCTATGGCTACACCTTC.

The rearrangement uses TRBV30 and TRBJ1-6, with unresolved D. Germline CDR1 and CDR2: GTSNPN and SVGIG (reference sequence). With 0 bases removed from V and 9 bases from J, the gap between germline ends came to 9 bases. This CDR3 spans 13 amino acids. CDR3 region: CAWSVFERSPLHF. CDR3 nucleotide sequence: TGTGCCTGGAGTGTATTCGAGCGTTCACCCCTCCACTTT. Looking up the rest from reference TRBV30 and TRBJ1-6 gives the full variable domain: SQTIHQWPATLVQPVGSPLSLECTVEGTSNPNLYWYRQAAGRGLQLLFYSVGIGQISSEVPQNLSASRPQDRQFILSSKKLLLSDSGFYLCAWSVFERSPLHFGNGTRLTVT.

This clone was observed a few times. Written as DNA, the CDR3 is TGCGCCAGCAGCTTGCAGACAGGGAACACTGAAGCTTTCTTT. Translated, it gives CASSLQTGNTEAFF. This chain uses TRBV5-1 with TRBJ1-1, with a weak D call TRBD1 (6 bases). CDR1 is SGHRS, CDR2 YFSETQ, per germline. The V and J ends lost 1 base and 1 base respectively, with 8 bases between them. The CDR3 has 14 residues.

The V call is TRBV14, the J call TRBJ1-1; D not certain. This CDR3 region has 14 residues. Germline V lookup: CDR1 SGHDN, CDR2 FVKESK. Trimming cost V 1 base and J 7 bases, with 13 bases left between them. The CDR3 DNA reads as TGTGCCAGCAGCCAAGGTGCCAGCTTAATTGAAGCTTTCTTT. Residues: CASSQGASLIEAFF. The full variable domain, its missing parts supplied by reference TRBV14 and TRBJ1-1, is EAGVTQFPSHSVIEKGQTVTLRCDPISGHDNLYWYRRVMGKEIKFLLHFVKESKQDESGMPNNRFLAERTGGTYSTLKVQPAELEDSGVYFCASSQGASLIEAFFGQGTRLTVV.

In DNA form, the CDR3 reads TGTGCCAGCAGCTTGGAGCTTAAGGCCGGGGAGCTGTTTTTT. Encoded protein: CASSLELKAGELFF. The chain recombines TRBV7-7 with TRBJ2-2; no reliable D call. V gave up 3 bases and J gave up 6 bases, with 11 bases separating them. Per the germline V gene, CDR1 is SSHAT and CDR2 is FNYEAQ (reference sequence). This CDR3 has 14 residues.

The J gene is TRBJ1-6, the V gene TRBV19; a weak D match, TRBD1 (6 bases). The length of the CDR3 is 15 residues. Trimming stripped 6 bases from V and 10 bases from J, with 19 bases between. Germline CDR1 and CDR2: LNHDA and SQIVND (reference sequence). CDR3 protein: CASSRLTGGKSPLHF. The CDR3 nucleotides are TGTGCCAGTAGCCGGTTGACAGGCGGGAAATCACCCCTCCACTTT.